This TCR beta chain was recorded in a study of regulatory T cells in long-lasting Graves disease. About the study: Treatment with antithyroid drugs for over 5 years, together with positive TSH receptor antibodies, meant persistent Graves' disease. General study results and limits: The analysis examined peripheral blood only and excluded thyroid tissue. Persistent-disease Graves' patients showed less TCR diversity than new cases.

Relying on iRepertoire HTBI primers and Arm-PCR of CDR3 regions, the team built TCR beta libraries. TCRdb fed the multiplex PCR reads into MiXCR, producing one record per CDR3 protein. The sample shows about 340,000 distinct CDR3 sequences, less than 20% of them seen only once. V was pared by 3 bases and J by 7 bases, with 24 bases between. CDR1 and CDR2 (germline): SQVTM, ANQGSEA. The CDR3 is made up of 16 amino acids. This clonotype appeared many times. Its target is not known. Stated time point: persistent/refractory GD, antithyroid drugs over 5 years with positive TRAb. PBMC-extracted RNA yielded the TCR library. It was by American Thyroid Association guidelines that Graves' disease was diagnosed.

The sequence derives from a female donor with Graves disease. This chain joins TRBV29-1 and TRBJ2-5, with D tentatively TRBD2 (6 bases). This sample comprised peripheral blood mononuclear cells (PBMCs), obtained when the disease was refractory, from a patient treated with antithyroid drugs. CDR3 in DNA: TGCAGCGTTGAGCTAGCGATGATGCCGGGTGGACGGACCCAGTACTTC. Amino acids: CSVELAMMPGGRTQYF. Using reference TRBV29-1 and TRBJ2-5 for the parts outside the CDR3, the full variable domain is SAVISQKPSRDICQRGTSLTIQCQVDSQVTMMFWYRQQPGQSLTLIATANQGSEATYESGFVIDKFPISRPNLTFSTLTVSNMSPEDSSIYLCSVELAMMPGGRTQYFGPGTRLLVL.